These 27 T cell receptor beta chains were all obtained from the same sample, sequenced in a study of T-cell reconstitution after alpha-beta-depleted transplantation in children. Unique molecular identifiers were incorporated during preparation of the TCRbeta library. TCRdb reanalysed the PCR reads using MiXCR and keeps one entry per CDR3 protein. The table records 700,000 or so distinct CDR3 sequences, over 10% of them present only once. The material was PBMCs, obtained before TCRalphabeta/CD19-depleted stem cell transplant. The receptors stem from a girl aged 2 to 9 with congenital amegakaryocytic thrombocytopenia, due to receive a stem cell transplant.

A few counts support this clonotype. V gene TRBV20-1 combines with J gene TRBJ2-7, with D possibly being TRBD2 (6 bases). From germline, CDR1 is DFQATT and CDR2 SNEGSKA (reference sequence). V lost 0 bases to trimming and J lost 1 base, with 13 bases between them. The CDR3 has 15 residues. Here the CDR3 reads CSARDASGSSYEQYF. As DNA, the CDR3 is TGCAGTGCTAGAGATGCCAGCGGGTCTTCCTACGAGCAGTACTTC.

There are many counts of this clonotype. The chain recombines TRBV5-1 with TRBJ1-1, with TRBD1 identical over 7 bases. The CDR3 extends over 14 amino acids. Trimming at V came to 2 bases and at J to 7 bases, leaving 8 bases not matched to a gene. Germline CDR1 reads SGHRS; CDR2 reads YFSETQ. The CDR3 region is CASSFPGTDHEAFF. For the CDR3, the DNA is TGCGCCAGCAGCTTCCCAGGGACAGATCATGAAGCTTTCTTT.

This clonotype was seen more than once but under ten times. The V and J genes are TRBV5-1 and TRBJ1-5, with a tentative D call TRBD1 (5 bases). The germline V gene encodes CDR1 SGHRS and CDR2 YFSETQ. The CDR3 loop spans 15 amino acids. Deletions cut 2 bases from V and 5 bases from J, with 14 bases between. CDR3 sequence (DNA): TGCGCCAGCAGCTTACAGGCTGGGGGGGATCAGCCCCAGCATTTT. This gives the protein CASSLQAGGDQPQHF.

This clonotype was seen repeatedly, ten times or more. V is TRBV28 and J is TRBJ2-3; possible D gene TRBD1, 5 bases. Trimming removed 6 bases at V and 2 bases at J, with 15 bases between. The CDR3 runs to 15 residues. The germline CDR1 and CDR2 sequences are MDHEN and SYDVKM. The CDR3 DNA is TGTGCCAGCAGCCCCTGGACACACTACACAGATACGCAGTATTTT. Translating it yields CASSPWTHYTDTQYF.

V gene TRBV20-1 combines with J gene TRBJ2-1; 7 positions match TRBD1. The CDR3 contains 14 residues. V gave up 1 base and J gave up 3 bases; unmatched junction bases: 3. CDR1 is DFQATT and CDR2 is SNEGSKA in the germline V gene (reference sequence). The CDR3 spells CSARGDRNYNEQFF. As DNA, the CDR3 is TGCAGTGCTAGAGGGGACAGAAACTACAATGAGCAGTTCTTC.

This clonotype occurred many times. This rearrangement joins TRBV9 to TRBJ2-7; 10 bases line up with TRBD2. The ends lost 4 bases at V and 6 bases at J; junction bases unmatched: 7. This CDR3 has 14 residues. Germline V gene data show CDR1 as SGDLS and CDR2 as YYNGEE. The CDR3 sequence is CASSSQREGGEQYF. The CDR3 nucleotides read TGTGCCAGCAGCTCGCAGCGGGAGGGAGGCGAGCAGTACTTC.

This clonotype was observed at least ten times. This sequence joins TRBV5-1 and TRBJ2-3; D possibly matches TRBD1 or TRBD2 (6 bases each). The length of the CDR3 is 14 residues. Trimming took 6 bases from V and 2 from J, leaving 13 bases between them. Germline CDR1 SGHRS, CDR2 YFSETQ. The CDR3 sequence is CASTRGGNTDTQYF. The CDR3 region has the DNA TGCGCCAGCACCCGAGGGGGGAACACAGATACGCAGTATTTT.

This clonotype was seen repeatedly, ten times or more. The chain joins TRBV6-1 to TRBJ2-5; the D gene is possibly TRBD2 (6 bases). Germline V lookup: CDR1 MNHNS, CDR2 SASEGT. The CDR3 has 14 amino acids. V lost 6 bases to trimming and J lost 3 bases, with 14 bases between them. DNA for the CDR3: TGTGCCAGCAGAAAAACCTGGGGGGAAGAGACCCAGTACTTC. Protein product: CASRKTWGEETQYF.

The sample holds a few counts of this clonotype. The rearrangement joins TRBV10-3 to TRBJ2-1; tentatively, D is TRBD1 or TRBD2 (5 bases each). In germline, CDR1 is ENHRY, CDR2 SYGVKD. The CDR3 has 13 residues. The V and J ends lost 2 bases and 8 bases respectively, with 10 bases between them. The CDR3 nucleotides are TGTGCCATCAGTGAGGGGTTGGGGGATGAGCAGTTCTTC. It yields the protein CAISEGLGDEQFF.

This clonotype was observed a few times. DNA for the CDR3: TGTGCCAGCAGTTTAGCTCTTCCCGGACTAGCGGGCAACAATGAGCAGTTCTTC. Residues: CASSLALPGLAGNNEQFF. The V and J genes are TRBV12-3 or TRBV12-4 and TRBJ2-1, with 11 bases that match TRBD2. Losses at the gene ends were 0 bases for V and 5 bases for J; bases not matched to a gene: 9. The CDR3 has 18 residues.

This chain joins TRBV10-3 and TRBJ2-2; 8 positions agree with TRBD1. The CDR3 is 17 residues long. Germline CDR1 is ENHRY and CDR2 is SYGVKD. Trimming at V came to 4 bases and at J to 6 bases, leaving 13 bases not matched to a gene. Here the CDR3 reads CAISALDRGQIAGELFF. Written as DNA, the CDR3 is TGTGCCATCAGTGCGCTTGACAGGGGCCAGATTGCCGGGGAGCTGTTTTTT.

As regards this clonotype: One base away lies a much larger clone, so this may be a sequencing read error. The chain joins TRBV5-1 to TRBJ1-3; the D gene is possibly TRBD1 (5 bases). The CDR3 consists of 16 residues. The V and J ends lost 1 base and 3 bases respectively, with 14 bases between them. Per the germline V gene, CDR1 is SGHRS and CDR2 is YFSETQ. CDR3 sequence reads: CASSLRGETDGNTIYF. CDR3 nucleotides: TGCGCCAGCAGCTTGCGTGGCGAGACAGATGGAAACACCATATATTTT.

Comment on this clonotype: This may be a read error: a much more frequent sequence differs by one nucleotide. The CDR3 is CASRTRAADTGELSF. CDR3 DNA: TGTGCCAGCAGGACACGTGCCGCTGACACCGGGGAGCTGTCTTTT. This chain links TRBV12-3 or TRBV12-4 with TRBJ2-2; TRBD2 is a possible D gene (5 bases). CDR3 length equals 15 residues.

The sample holds many counts of this clonotype. This sequence joins TRBV5-1 and TRBJ1-3, with D perhaps matching TRBD1 (5 bases). V was cut by 5 bases and J by 3 bases, with 12 bases left in between. The CDR3 totals 14 residues. CDR1 SGHRS and CDR2 YFSETQ come from the germline V gene. Written as DNA, the CDR3 is TGCGCCAGCAGAGAGGGGTTGAGTGGAAACACCATATATTTT. It specifies CASREGLSGNTIYF.

At least ten counts were recorded for this clonotype. V and J are TRBV5-1 and TRBJ2-1, with 9 bases matching TRBD2. Unmatched junction bases numbered 2, after V lost 2 bases and J lost 5 bases. The CDR3 contains 14 residues. Germline CDR1 reads SGHRS; CDR2 reads YFSETQ. CDR3 residues: CASSFSGRDNEQFF. In DNA, the CDR3 is TGCGCCAGCAGCTTTAGCGGGAGAGACAATGAGCAGTTCTTC.

A word on this clonotype: A much larger clone lies a single base off, so this may be a read error. V is TRBV20-1 and J is TRBJ2-1; D unresolved. The CDR3 extends over 17 amino acids. CDR1 and CDR2 (germline): DFQATT, SNEGSKA (reference sequence). CDR3 bases: TGCTGTGCTTTGGCAGGTGGTGATCTGAGCTCCTACAATGAGCAGTTCTTC. Amino acids: CCALAGGDLSSYNEQFF.

This clonotype was seen at least ten times. This chain uses TRBV5-1 with TRBJ2-2; D gene uncertain. The V gene lost 2 bases and the J gene lost 4 bases, with 0 bases spanning the gap. In germline, CDR1 is SGHRS, CDR2 YFSETQ. The CDR3 runs to 11 residues. The CDR3 coding sequence is TGCGCCAGCAGCTTCACCGGGGAGCTGTTTTTT. This gives the protein CASSFTGELFF. The variable domain in full, with the rest retrieved from reference TRBV5-1 and TRBJ2-2, is KAGVTQTPRYLIKTRGQQVTLSCSPISGHRSVSWYQQTPGQGLQFLFEYFSETQRNKGNFPGRFSGRQFSNSRSEMNVSTLELGDSALYLCASSFTGELFFGEGSRLTVL.

This clonotype appeared a few times. This sequence joins TRBV5-6 and TRBJ2-1; 7 nucleotides align to TRBD2. CDR3 length: 15 amino acids. Germline lookup yields CDR1 SGHDT and CDR2 YYEEEE. V lost 4 bases to trimming and J lost 2 bases; unmatched junction nucleotides: 6. CDR3 protein: CASSHSGTTYNEQFF. CDR3 DNA: TGTGCCAGCAGCCATTCCGGGACTACCTACAATGAGCAGTTCTTC. Together with reference TRBV5-6 and TRBJ2-1, the CDR3 gives the full variable domain: DAGVTQSPTHLIKTRGQQVTLRCSPKSGHDTVSWYQQALGQGPQFIFQYYEEEERQRGNFPDRFSGHQFPNYSSELNVNALLLGDSALYLCASSHSGTTYNEQFFGPGTRLTVL.

The chain carries TRBV7-9 and TRBJ2-1, with a possible D match to TRBD1 (5 bases). V gave up 7 bases and J gave up 0 bases, with 16 bases separating them. This CDR3 region has 16 residues. Germline values: CDR1 SEHNR, CDR2 FQNEAQ (reference sequence). The CDR3 sequence: CASNAGLTNSYNEQFF. In nucleotides, the CDR3 is TGTGCCAGCAATGCAGGGCTTACTAACTCCTACAATGAGCAGTTCTTC.

This clonotype showed up just a few times. The genes are TRBV5-1 and TRBJ2-2, with D uncertain. The CDR3 loop spans 15 amino acids. Looked up from germline, CDR1 is SGHRS and CDR2 is YFSETQ. Trimming stripped 2 bases from V and 4 bases from J, with 12 bases between. The CDR3 spells CASSLISPVTGELFF. The CDR3 DNA reads TGCGCCAGCAGCTTAATATCCCCGGTCACCGGGGAGCTGTTTTTT.

The table lists this clonotype with many counts. The CDR3 loop is CASSSRTSGRGNEQFF. CDR3 DNA: TGTGCCAGCAGTTCTCGGACTAGCGGGAGAGGCAATGAGCAGTTCTTC. The chain carries TRBV12-3 or TRBV12-4 and TRBJ2-1, with 13 nucleotides matching TRBD2. The CDR3 covers 16 residues. V shed 4 bases and J 6 bases; nucleotides not matched to a gene: 6.

This chain links TRBV20-1 with TRBJ2-1; TRBD2 agrees at 13 bases. Germline V CDR1 and CDR2: DFQATT, SNEGSKA (reference sequence). Unmatched junction bases numbered 16, after V lost 3 bases and J lost 8 bases. This CDR3 spans 18 amino acids. The CDR3 loop is CSARRLVYGTSGIYEQFF. The DNA of the CDR3 is TGCAGTGCTAGGAGACTTGTATACGGGACTAGCGGGATCTATGAGCAGTTCTTC.

Ten or more counts support this clonotype. The genes are TRBV7-2 and TRBJ2-5; D remains ambiguous. The germline gives CDR1 SGHTA, CDR2 FQGNSA. Trimming removed 3 bases at V and 3 bases at J, with 8 bases between. The length of the CDR3 is 13 residues. The CDR3 sequence: CASSFAEKETQYF. In nucleotides, the CDR3 is TGTGCCAGCAGCTTTGCGGAAAAAGAGACCCAGTACTTC.

There are many counts of this clonotype. The chain couples TRBV11-2 to TRBJ2-3; no definite D call. Germline values: CDR1 SGHAT, CDR2 FQNNGV. With 3 bases removed from V and 2 bases from J, the gap between germline ends came to 9 bases. The CDR3 loop spans 14 amino acids. This chain's CDR3 is CASSFEANTDTQYF. The CDR3 nucleotides are TGTGCCAGCAGCTTTGAGGCAAACACAGATACGCAGTATTTT.

The CDR3 sequence: CASRMGQGLHTIYF. The CDR3 DNA reads TGTGCCAGCAGAATGGGACAGGGACTACACACCATATATTTT. The chain employs TRBV12-3 or TRBV12-4 and TRBJ1-3; the match to TRBD1 covers 9 bases. J was trimmed by 8 bases and V by 6 bases; bases with no gene match: 8. The CDR3 loop spans 14 amino acids.

This clonotype has at least ten counts. This chain joins TRBV9 and TRBJ2-2; D ambiguous. V lost 0 bases and J lost 7, with 13 bases in between. The CDR3 is 15 residues long. Germline CDR1 is SGDLS and CDR2 is YYNGEE. The chain's CDR3 is CASSVGAESVGELFF. The CDR3 nucleotides are TGTGCCAGCAGCGTAGGGGCGGAGAGTGTCGGGGAGCTGTTTTTT.

This clonotype was seen a handful of times. The V call is TRBV5-1, the J call TRBJ2-1, with 9 bases fitting TRBD2. CDR1 is SGHRS and CDR2 is YFSETQ in the germline V gene. This CDR3 region has 13 residues. Unmatched junction bases numbered 6, after V lost 0 bases and J lost 14 bases. The CDR3 sequence: CASSLENSGRKFF. The CDR3 DNA follows: TGCGCCAGCAGCTTGGAGAATAGCGGGAGAAAGTTCTTC.